Described below is a single TCR beta chain sequence and its context. The antigen is unknown. This CDR3 is built from 14 residues. From germline, CDR1 is LNHDA and CDR2 SQIVND (reference sequence). V was trimmed by 11 bases and J by 0 bases, leaving 14 bases between them. Sorted-subset replicate PCRs used roughly 210 ng of genomic DNA. This amount corresponded to approximately 30,000 T cell genomes. Some clones are missing from TCRdb's copy, which holds only in-frame ones; the method was immunoSEQ multiplex PCR. The sample yields 950,000 to 1,200,000 clones, roughly 80% seen once. These data originate in a study of shared clonotypes between healthy human individuals. Study findings and constraints: Relative to memory subsets, naive subsets generally showed larger estimated richness. Sequencing depth was expected to influence donor clonotype sharing. Despite large depth, rarefaction showed incomplete sorted-subset sequencing.

The TCR sequence derives from a man between 18 and 35 years old in good health. Some clones in this sample may be carry-over from other donors' samples. The genes are TRBV19 and TRBJ1-3; a possible D gene is TRBD1 (5 bases). Sequencing was carried out using memory CD4+ T cells from PBMCs. Subset described: CD45RA-negative fraction. CDR3 DNA: TGTGCCTGCCAGGGACGCCTCTCTGGAAACACCATATATTTT. Translating it yields CACQGRLSGNTIYF.